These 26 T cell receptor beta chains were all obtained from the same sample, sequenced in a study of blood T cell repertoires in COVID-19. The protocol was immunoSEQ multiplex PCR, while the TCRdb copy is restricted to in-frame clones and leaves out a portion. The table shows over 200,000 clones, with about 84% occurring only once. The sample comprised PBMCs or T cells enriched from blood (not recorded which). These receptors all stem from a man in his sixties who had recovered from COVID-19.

CDR3: CASSKSYTQGRWDEKLFF. The CDR3 DNA is TGTGCCAGCAGCAAATCTTATACACAGGGCCGGTGGGATGAAAAACTGTTTTTT. The rearrangement links TRBV21-1 to TRBJ1-4; TRBD1 is taken as the D call from the table, unchecked against the DNA. TRBV21-1 is a pseudogene. CDR3 length equals 18 residues.

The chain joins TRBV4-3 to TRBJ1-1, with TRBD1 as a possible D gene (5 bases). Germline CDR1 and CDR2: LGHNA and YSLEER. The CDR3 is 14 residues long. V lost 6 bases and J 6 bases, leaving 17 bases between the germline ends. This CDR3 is CASSFWEGPPEAFF. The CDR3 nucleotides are TGCGCCAGCAGTTTCTGGGAGGGGCCTCCTGAAGCTTTCTTT.

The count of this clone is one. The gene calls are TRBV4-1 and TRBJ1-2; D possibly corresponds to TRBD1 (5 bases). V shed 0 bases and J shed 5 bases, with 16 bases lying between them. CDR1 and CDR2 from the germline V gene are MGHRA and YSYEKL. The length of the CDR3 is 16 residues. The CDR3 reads CASSQESRDRRYGYTF. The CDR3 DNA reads TGCGCCAGCAGCCAAGAATCCAGGGATCGTCGTTATGGCTACACCTTC.

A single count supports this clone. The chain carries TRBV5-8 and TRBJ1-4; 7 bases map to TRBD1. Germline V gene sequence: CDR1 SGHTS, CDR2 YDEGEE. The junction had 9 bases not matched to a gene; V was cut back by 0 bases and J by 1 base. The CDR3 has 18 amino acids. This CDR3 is CASSLDFHRDRTNEKLFF. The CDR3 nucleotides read TGTGCCAGCAGCTTGGACTTCCACCGGGACAGAACTAATGAAAAACTGTTTTTT.

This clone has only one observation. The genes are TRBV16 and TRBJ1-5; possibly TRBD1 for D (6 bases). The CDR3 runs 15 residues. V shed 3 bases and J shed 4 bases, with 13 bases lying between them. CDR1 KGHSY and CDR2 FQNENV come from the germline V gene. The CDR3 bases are TGTGCCAGCAGCCACTTGTGGACAGAAAATCAGCCCCAGCATTTT. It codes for CASSHLWTENQPQHF.

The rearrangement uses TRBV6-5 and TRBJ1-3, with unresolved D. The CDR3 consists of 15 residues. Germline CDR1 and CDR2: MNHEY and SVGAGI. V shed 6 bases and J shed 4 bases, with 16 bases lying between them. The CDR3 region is CASRPIVSGGNTIYF. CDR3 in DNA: TGTGCCAGCAGACCCATAGTATCGGGGGGAAACACCATATATTTT.

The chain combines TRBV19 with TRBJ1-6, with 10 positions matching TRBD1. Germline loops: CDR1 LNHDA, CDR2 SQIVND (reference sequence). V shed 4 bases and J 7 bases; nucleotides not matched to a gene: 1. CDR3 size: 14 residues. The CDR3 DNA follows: TGTGCCAGTAGTAGGACAGGGGGGAATTCACCCCTCCACTTT. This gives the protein CASSRTGGNSPLHF. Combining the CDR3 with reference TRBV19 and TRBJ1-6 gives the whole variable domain DGGITQSPKYLFRKEGQNVTLSCEQNLNHDAMYWYRQDPGQGLRLIYYSQIVNDFQKGDIAEGYSVSREKKESFPLTVTSAQKNPTAFYLCASSRTGGNSPLHFGNGTRLTVT.

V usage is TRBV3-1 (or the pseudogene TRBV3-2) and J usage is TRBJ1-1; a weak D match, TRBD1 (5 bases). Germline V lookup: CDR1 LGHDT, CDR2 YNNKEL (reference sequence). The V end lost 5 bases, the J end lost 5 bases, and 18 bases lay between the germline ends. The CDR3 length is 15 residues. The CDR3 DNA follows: TGTGCCAGCAGCTTACTGATGGGGGGAAATACTGAAGCTTTCTTT. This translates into CASSLLMGGNTEAFF.

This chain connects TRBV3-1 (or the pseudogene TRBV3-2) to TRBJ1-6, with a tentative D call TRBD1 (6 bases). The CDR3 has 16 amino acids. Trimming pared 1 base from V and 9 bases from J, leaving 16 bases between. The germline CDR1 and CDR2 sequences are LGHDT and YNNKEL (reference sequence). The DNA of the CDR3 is TGTGCCAGCAGCCAAGGATTTCGACAGGCGGGTTCACCCCTCCACTTT. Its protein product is CASSQGFRQAGSPLHF.

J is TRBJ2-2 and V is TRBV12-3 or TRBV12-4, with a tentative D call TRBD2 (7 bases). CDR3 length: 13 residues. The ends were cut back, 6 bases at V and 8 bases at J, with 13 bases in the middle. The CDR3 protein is CASSPGGLGELFF. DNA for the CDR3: TGTGCCAGCAGCCCGGGGGGCCTTGGGGAGCTGTTTTTT.

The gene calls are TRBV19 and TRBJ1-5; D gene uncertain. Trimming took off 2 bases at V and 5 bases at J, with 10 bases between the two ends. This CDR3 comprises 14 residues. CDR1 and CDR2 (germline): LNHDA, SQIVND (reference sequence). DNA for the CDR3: TGTGCCAGTAGTATAATGCTGGGAGATCAGCCCCAGCATTTT. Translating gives CASSIMLGDQPQHF. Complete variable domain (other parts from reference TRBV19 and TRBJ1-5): DGGITQSPKYLFRKEGQNVTLSCEQNLNHDAMYWYRQDPGQGLRLIYYSQIVNDFQKGDIAEGYSVSREKKESFPLTVTSAQKNPTAFYLCASSIMLGDQPQHFGDGTRLSIL.

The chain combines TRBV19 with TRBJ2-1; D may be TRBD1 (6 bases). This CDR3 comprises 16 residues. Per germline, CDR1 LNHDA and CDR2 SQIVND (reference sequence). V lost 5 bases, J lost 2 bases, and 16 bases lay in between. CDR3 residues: CASSPLDRAPYNEQFF. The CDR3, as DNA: TGTGCCAGTAGTCCACTGGACAGAGCACCCTACAATGAGCAGTTCTTC.

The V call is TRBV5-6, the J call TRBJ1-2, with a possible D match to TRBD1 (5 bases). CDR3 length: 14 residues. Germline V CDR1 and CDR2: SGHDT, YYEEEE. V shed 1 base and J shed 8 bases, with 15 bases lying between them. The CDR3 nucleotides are TGTGCCAGCAGCTTGAGGAGGGGAACGGGCGGCTACACCTTC. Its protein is CASSLRRGTGGYTF. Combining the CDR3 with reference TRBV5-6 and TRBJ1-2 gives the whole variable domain DAGVTQSPTHLIKTRGQQVTLRCSPKSGHDTVSWYQQALGQGPQFIFQYYEEEERQRGNFPDRFSGHQFPNYSSELNVNALLLGDSALYLCASSLRRGTGGYTFGSGTRLTVV.

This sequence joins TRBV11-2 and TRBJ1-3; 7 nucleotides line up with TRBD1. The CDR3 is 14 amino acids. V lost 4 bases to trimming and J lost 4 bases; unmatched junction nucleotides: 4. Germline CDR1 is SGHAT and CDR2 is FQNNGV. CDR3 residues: CASSSTTGGNTIYF. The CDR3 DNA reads TGTGCCAGCAGCTCCACGACAGGGGGAAACACCATATATTTT.

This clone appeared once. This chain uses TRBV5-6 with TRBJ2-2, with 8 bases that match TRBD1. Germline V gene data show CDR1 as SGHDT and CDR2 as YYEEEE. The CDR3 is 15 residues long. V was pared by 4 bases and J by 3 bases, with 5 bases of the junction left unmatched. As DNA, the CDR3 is TGTGCCAGCAGCGCCAGGGGGCAGTACACCGGGGAGCTGTTTTTT. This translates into CASSARGQYTGELFF.

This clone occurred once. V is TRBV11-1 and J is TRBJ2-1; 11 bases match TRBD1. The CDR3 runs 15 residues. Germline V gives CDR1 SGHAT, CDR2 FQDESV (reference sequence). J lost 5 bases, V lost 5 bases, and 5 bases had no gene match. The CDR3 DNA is TGTGCCAGCAGCGTTGGGACAGGGGGAAACAATGAGCAGTTCTTC. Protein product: CASSVGTGGNNEQFF.

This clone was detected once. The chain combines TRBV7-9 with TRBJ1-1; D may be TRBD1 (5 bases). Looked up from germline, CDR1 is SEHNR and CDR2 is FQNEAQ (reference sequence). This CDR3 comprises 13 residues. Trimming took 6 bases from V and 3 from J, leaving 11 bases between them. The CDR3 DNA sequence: TGTGCCAGCAGACGTCAGGGTTACACTGAAGCTTTCTTT. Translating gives CASRRQGYTEAFF.

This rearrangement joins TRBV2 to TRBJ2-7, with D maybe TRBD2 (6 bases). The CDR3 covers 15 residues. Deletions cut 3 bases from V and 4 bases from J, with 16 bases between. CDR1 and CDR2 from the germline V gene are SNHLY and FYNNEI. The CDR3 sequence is CASSDGYRGSYEQYF. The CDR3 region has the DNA TGTGCCAGCAGTGATGGGTACCGGGGGTCGTACGAGCAGTACTTC.

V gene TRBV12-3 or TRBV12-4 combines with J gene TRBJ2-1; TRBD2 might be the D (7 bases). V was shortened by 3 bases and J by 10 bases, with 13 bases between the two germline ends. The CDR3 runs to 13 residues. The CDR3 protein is CASSFGGAGEQFF. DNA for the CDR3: TGTGCCAGCAGTTTTGGGGGGGCAGGAGAGCAGTTCTTC.

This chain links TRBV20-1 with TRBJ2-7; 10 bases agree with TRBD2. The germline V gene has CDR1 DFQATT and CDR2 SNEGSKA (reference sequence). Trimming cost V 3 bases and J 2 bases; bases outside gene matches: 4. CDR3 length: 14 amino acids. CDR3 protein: CSASGAGGAYEQYF. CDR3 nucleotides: TGCAGTGCTAGTGGAGCGGGGGGGGCCTACGAGCAGTACTTC.

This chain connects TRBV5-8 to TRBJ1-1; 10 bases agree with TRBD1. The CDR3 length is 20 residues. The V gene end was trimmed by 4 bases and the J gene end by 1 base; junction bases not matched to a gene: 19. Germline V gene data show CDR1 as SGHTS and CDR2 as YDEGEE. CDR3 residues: CASSLTPKPGTGARNTEAFF. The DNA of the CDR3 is TGTGCCAGCAGCCTAACTCCTAAACCCGGGACAGGGGCTCGGAACACTGAAGCTTTCTTT.

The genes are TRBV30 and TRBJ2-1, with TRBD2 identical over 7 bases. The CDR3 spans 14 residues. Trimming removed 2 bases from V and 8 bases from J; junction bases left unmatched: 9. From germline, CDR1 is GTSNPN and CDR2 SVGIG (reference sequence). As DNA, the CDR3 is TGTGCCTGGAGTTCACCAGGACTAGGCTATGAGCAGTTCTTC. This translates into CAWSSPGLGYEQFF.

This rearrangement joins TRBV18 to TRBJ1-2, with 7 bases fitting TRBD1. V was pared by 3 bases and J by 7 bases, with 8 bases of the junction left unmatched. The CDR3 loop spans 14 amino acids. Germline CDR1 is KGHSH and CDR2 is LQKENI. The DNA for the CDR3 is TGTGCCAGCTCACCGACCGGGACAGAGGGTGGCTACACCTTC. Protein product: CASSPTGTEGGYTF.

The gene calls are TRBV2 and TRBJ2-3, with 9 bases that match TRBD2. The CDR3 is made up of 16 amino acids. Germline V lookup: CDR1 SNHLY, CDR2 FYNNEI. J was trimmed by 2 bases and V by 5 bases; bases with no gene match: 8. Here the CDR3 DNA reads TGTGCCAGCAGTCCCCTGACTAGCGGATTCACAGATACGCAGTATTTT. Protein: CASSPLTSGFTDTQYF.

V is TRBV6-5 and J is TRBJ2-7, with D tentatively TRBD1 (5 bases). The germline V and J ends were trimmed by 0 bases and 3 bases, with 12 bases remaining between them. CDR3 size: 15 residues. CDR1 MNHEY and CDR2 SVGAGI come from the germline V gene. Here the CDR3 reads CASSYSIRGYYEQYF. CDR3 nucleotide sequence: TGTGCCAGCAGTTACTCAATTAGGGGATACTACGAGCAGTACTTC.

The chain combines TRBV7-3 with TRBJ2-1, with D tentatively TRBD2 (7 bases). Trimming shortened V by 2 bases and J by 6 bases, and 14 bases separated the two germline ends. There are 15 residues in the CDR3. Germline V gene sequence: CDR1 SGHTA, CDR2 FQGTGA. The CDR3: CASSLLGGGSNEQFF. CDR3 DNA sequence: TGTGCCAGCAGCTTATTGGGAGGGGGGAGCAATGAGCAGTTCTTC.